This T cell receptor beta chain was retrieved from a study of blood T cell repertoires in COVID-19 (dated by TCRdb to about 2020). About the study as a whole: Collaborator samples came from the United States, Italy and Spain and covered acute and convalescent phases of COVID-19. The prospective study material was composed of cDNA or gDNA derived from T cells, B-cell-depleted T cells, or PBMCs. Subjects who had been exposed to COVID-19, were actively infected with it, or had recovered from it provided the deeply sampled blood TCRbeta repertoires that made up the dataset. The repertoires were released in a freely available public database intended as a resource for research on the immune response to SARS-CoV-2. The samples were drawn from the first 160 participants of the ongoing ImmuneRACE study and from 1,254 subjects provided by 6 global collaborators. Nearly every sample came with metadata listing a de-identified subject ID, COVID-19 status, age in years and sex. Where HLA class I and class II types were available, the types were taken from metadata supplied by the sample provider, not from assay-based typing. Overall study results and their limits: The quantity of clinical and demographic metadata differed by source and by participant and was supplied without curation.

The CDR1 and CDR2 encoded by the germline V gene (reference sequence) are PRHDT and FYEKMQ. The CDR3 runs 11 amino acids, cysteine and phenylalanine included. Only CDR3 DNA remains: 33 bases, in frame from the first base. V drops 2 bases and J drops 9 bases, leaving 7 bases in between. Concerning this clone: No antigen is known for it. Per-base quality was not reported, and no clone a single base away is much larger than it.

Samples from volunteer blood donors who had recovered from COVID-19 were contributed by a second Seattle source. Whole blood was collected in K2EDTA tubes by collaborating institutions according to the institutions' own protocols. For TCRbeta analysis, collaborators shipped samples as frozen whole blood, isolated PBMCs, or DNA extracted from either of those sample types. The immunoSEQ Assay, a bias-controlled multiplex PCR, was used to amplify TCRbeta CDR3 regions from genomic DNA. The published analysis was carried out like this. Within the assay, amplification of reference gene primers was used to estimate how many nucleated cells each sample contained. Sequence reads were collapsed and filtered to measure the absolute abundance of every unique TCRbeta CDR3 rearrangement. For each sample, productive Simpson clonality was calculated as the square root of Simpson's diversity index over productive rearrangements. Drawn from immuneACCESS, this table holds only the in-frame rearrangements with V and J called that TCRdb kept. Clones are partly lost; checked studies trace under half to an unresolved V gene and leave the rest unexplained. V, J and clone size derive from that table, while D and trimming were established from the DNA sequence. The sample includes 80,000 to 100,000 clones, with 80% observed a single time. The ten largest clones add up to approximately 8.9% of the sample.

The sequencing input was peripheral blood. The clonotype originates from a man over 45 who had recovered from COVID-19. The rearrangement joined TRBV13 to TRBJ1-1; the D gene is unclear. In nucleotide form, the sequence is TGTGCCAGCAGCTTACTAGAGAAAGCTTTCTTT. This gives the protein CASSLLEKAFF.